The 32 T cell receptor beta chains below were found in one sample sequenced in a study of human T cells and chemical hapten exposure. Time point described: patch test 1, 2 weeks after DPC sensitization. Treatment indicated: therapeutic diphenylcyclopropenone sensitization with weekly scalp DPC. TCRdb fed the RACE reads into MiXCR, producing one record per CDR3 protein. The sample includes around 340,000 distinct CDR3 sequences, approximately 6.3% of them seen just once. Sequenced here: whole blood, sampled in connection with sensitization to the hapten diphenylcyclopropenone (DPC). These receptors originate from a woman younger than 35 with alopecia areata. Some clones in this sample may be carry-over from other donors' samples.

The CDR3 nucleotides read TGTGCTAGTGGTTTGGTAATCAGGAGCTCCTATAATTCACCCCTCCACTTT. Translated: CASGLVIRSSYNSPLHF. The chain couples TRBV12-5 to TRBJ1-6, with no clear D. CDR3 length: 17 residues. The germline V gene has CDR1 LGHNT and CDR2 FRNRAP. V lost 0 bases and J 0 bases, leaving 9 bases between the germline ends.

The chain links TRBV12-3 or TRBV12-4 to TRBJ2-5; no definite D call. The CDR3 sequence is 13 residues long. V lost 2 bases, J lost 4 bases, and 8 bases lay in between. The DNA for the CDR3 is TGTGCCAGCAGTTTATCGAGTTCAGAGACCCAGTACTTC. Amino acid sequence: CASSLSSSETQYF.

This clonotype has a count of ten or more. CDR3 in DNA: TGTGCCAGCAGTCCTCTAGCGGGGGGGCCCGGTGAGCAGTTCTTC. The encoded protein is CASSPLAGGPGEQFF. The rearrangement joins TRBV2 to TRBJ2-1, with 12 bases lining up with TRBD2. J lost 9 bases, V lost 5 bases, and 8 bases had no gene match. This CDR3 has 15 residues. The germline gives CDR1 SNHLY, CDR2 FYNNEI.

This sequence joins TRBV12-5 and TRBJ2-7; 11 bases fit TRBD2. Germline CDR1 and CDR2: LGHNT and FRNRAP. Trimming removed 7 bases from V and 2 bases from J; junction bases left unmatched: 4. The CDR3 covers 14 residues. The CDR3 protein is CASAAGLAAYEQYF. DNA of the CDR3: TGTGCTAGTGCCGCGGGACTAGCGGCCTACGAGCAGTACTTC.

Turning to this clonotype: Germline is not matched at one junction end, which may reflect a read error. The chain carries TRBV6-2 or TRBV6-3 and TRBJ1-1; 7 bases line up with TRBD1. Germline V lookup: CDR1 MNHEY, CDR2 SVGEGT. There are 16 residues in the CDR3. CDR3 protein: CASCYLVDRAFTEAFF. The CDR3 DNA sequence: TGTGCCAGCTGTTATTTGGTCGACAGGGCATTCACTGAAGCTTTCTTT.

This clonotype was recorded at least ten times. CDR3: CASSYRASYGYTF. DNA of the CDR3: TGTGCCAGCAGTTACAGGGCCTCCTATGGCTACACCTTC. This chain joins TRBV12-3 or TRBV12-4 and TRBJ1-2; a weak D match, TRBD1 (6 bases). The CDR3 loop spans 13 amino acids. V gave up 4 bases and J gave up 4 bases, with 10 bases separating them.

This clonotype was observed at least ten times. The rearrangement links TRBV6-5 to TRBJ2-7; D possibly uses TRBD1 or TRBD2 (5 bases each). V lost 1 base to trimming and J lost 7 bases, with 11 bases between them. This CDR3 has 13 amino acids. Germline V gene sequence: CDR1 MNHEY, CDR2 SVGAGI. The CDR3 sequence: CASSYWGSREQYF. CDR3 DNA: TGTGCCAGCAGTTACTGGGGGTCTAGGGAGCAGTACTTC.

At least ten counts were recorded for this clonotype. This chain connects TRBV6-6 to TRBJ1-6, with 8 positions matching TRBD1. Germline CDR1 and CDR2: MNHNY and SVGAGI (reference sequence). J was trimmed by 4 bases and V by 5 bases; bases with no gene match: 4. The CDR3 runs to 15 residues. In nucleotides, the CDR3 is TGTGCCAGCAGTCCCGACAGGGGTTATAATTCACCCCTCCACTTT. Encoded protein: CASSPDRGYNSPLHF.

This clonotype was detected many times. This rearrangement joins TRBV12-5 to TRBJ2-3; 8 nucleotides match TRBD2. Germline V gives CDR1 LGHNT, CDR2 FRNRAP. With V trimmed by 0 bases and J by 6 bases, 8 bases remained unmatched. The CDR3 extends over 16 amino acids. CDR3 bases: TGTGCTAGTGGTTTGGTACTGCAGCGGGGGCCTGATACGCAGTATTTT. This codes for CASGLVLQRGPDTQYF.

In this sample, this clonotype turned up many times. The rearrangement links TRBV12-3 or TRBV12-4 to TRBJ1-1; 8 bases match TRBD1. CDR3 length equals 14 residues. J gave up 5 bases and V 6 bases, and 8 bases lay outside the gene matches. CDR3 region: CASRPRGPGTEAFF. CDR3 bases: TGTGCCAGCAGGCCCAGGGGGCCGGGGACTGAAGCTTTCTTT.

This clonotype was observed at least ten times. The chain links TRBV29-1 to TRBJ1-1; 7 nucleotides match TRBD1. The germline V gene has CDR1 SQVTM and CDR2 ANQGSEA. V was pared by 4 bases and J by 6 bases, with 2 bases of the junction left unmatched. This CDR3 comprises 11 residues. The CDR3 sequence: CSVGDRAEAFF. The CDR3 DNA is TGCAGCGTTGGGGACAGAGCTGAAGCTTTCTTT.

This clonotype occurred a few times. This chain uses TRBV28 with TRBJ1-2; tentative D call: TRBD1 (6 bases). The CDR3 is 17 residues long. Germline lookup yields CDR1 MDHEN and CDR2 SYDVKM. V lost 6 bases and J 0 bases, leaving 20 bases between the germline ends. The CDR3: CASSPPLGARANYGYTF. CDR3 sequence (DNA): TGTGCCAGCAGCCCACCACTGGGGGCGCGAGCTAACTATGGCTACACCTTC.

This clonotype occurred a few times. The gene calls are TRBV12-3 or TRBV12-4 and TRBJ2-1, with TRBD2 identical over 7 bases. The CDR3 extends over 14 amino acids. V was pared by 3 bases and J by 7 bases, with 6 bases of the junction left unmatched. Here the CDR3 reads CASSFAGVRNEQFF. DNA of the CDR3: TGTGCCAGCAGTTTTGCGGGGGTCAGGAATGAGCAGTTCTTC.

This clonotype was seen more than once but under ten times. The gene calls are TRBV28 and TRBJ1-2, with 9 bases fitting TRBD1. V lost 5 bases and J lost 5; bases outside the gene matches: 15. The CDR3 length is 17 residues. Per germline, CDR1 MDHEN and CDR2 SYDVKM. CDR3 sequence (DNA): TGTGCCAGCAGTCCCCTGCGAGGACAGGGGTGGGTTTATGGCTACACCTTC. Protein product: CASSPLRGQGWVYGYTF.

The genes are TRBV25-1 and TRBJ1-1, with D possibly TRBD1 on 6 matching bases. Trimming stripped 1 base from V and 6 bases from J, with 12 bases between. Germline V gene lookup returns CDR1 MGHDK and CDR2 SYGVNS. The CDR3 is made up of 14 amino acids. DNA of the CDR3: TGTGCCAGCAGTGAATCGTGGGGGCGGCCTGAAGCTTTCTTT. Residues: CASSESWGRPEAFF.

V usage is TRBV11-2 and J usage is TRBJ2-3, with 12 positions matching TRBD2. CDR1 and CDR2 from the germline V gene are SGHAT and FQNNGV. Losses at the gene ends were 2 bases for V and 9 bases for J; bases not matched to a gene: 9. This CDR3 is 16 amino acids long. This CDR3 reads CASSLMTSGGAITQYF. DNA for the CDR3: TGTGCCAGCAGCTTAATGACTAGCGGGGGAGCAATAACGCAGTATTTT.

This clonotype turned up a few times. The CDR3 sequence is CASSVSQGSSEQFF. DNA for the CDR3: TGTGCCAGCAGCGTTAGCCAAGGGTCTAGTGAGCAGTTCTTC. The rearrangement joins TRBV11-3 to TRBJ2-1; D is unresolved. Germline CDR1 and CDR2: SGHNT and YENEEA. Trimming removed 5 bases at V and 9 bases at J, with 17 bases between. The CDR3 covers 14 residues.

The chain links TRBV7-9 to TRBJ2-4; D uncertain. This CDR3 has 12 residues. Trimming removed 1 base from V and 6 bases from J, with 4 bases in between. Looked up from germline, CDR1 is SEHNR and CDR2 is FQNEAQ (reference sequence). The CDR3 spells CASSLDRNIQYF. CDR3 nucleotide sequence: TGTGCCAGCAGCTTAGACAGAAACATTCAGTACTTC. Drawing the rest from reference TRBV7-9 and TRBJ2-4, the complete variable domain is DTGVSQNPRHKITKRGQNVTFRCDPISEHNRLYWYRQTLGQGPEFLTYFQNEAQLEKSRLLSDRFSAERPKGSFSTLEIQRTEQGDSAMYLCASSLDRNIQYFGAGTRLSVL.

This clonotype was seen repeatedly, ten times or more. The chain links TRBV12-3 or TRBV12-4 to TRBJ1-5; D unclear. The germline V and J ends were trimmed by 0 bases and 5 bases, with 5 bases remaining between them. The CDR3 consists of 13 residues. CDR3 in amino acids: CASSLANHQPQHF. For the CDR3, the DNA is TGTGCCAGCAGTTTAGCAAATCATCAGCCCCAGCATTTT.

This clonotype showed up just a few times. This sequence joins TRBV27 and TRBJ2-7; the D is unclear. Germline V gene data show CDR1 as MNHEY and CDR2 as SMNVEV (reference sequence). V was clipped by 3 bases and J by 5 bases, with 5 bases between them. The CDR3 spans 11 residues. The CDR3 protein is CASSLDHEQYF. Written as DNA, the CDR3 is TGTGCCAGCAGTTTGGACCACGAGCAGTACTTC.

The V call is TRBV4-3, the J call TRBJ1-1; D is possibly TRBD1 (5 bases). Germline V gene lookup returns CDR1 LGHNA and CDR2 YSLEER. V dropped 0 bases and J dropped 3 bases, with 8 bases sitting between them. The CDR3 runs to 14 residues. This chain's CDR3 is CASSQDGGHTEAFF. CDR3 sequence (DNA): TGCGCCAGCAGCCAAGATGGGGGACACACTGAAGCTTTCTTT.

In this sample, this clonotype turned up a few times. This chain joins TRBV7-2 and TRBJ2-5; weak D call: TRBD2 (5 bases). The V gene's germline CDR1 is SGHTA and CDR2 FQGNSA. V dropped 1 base and J dropped 4 bases, with 16 bases sitting between them. This CDR3 comprises 16 residues. Here the CDR3 DNA reads TGTGCCAGCAGCTTAGGAGGACTCTCGTTCGGAGAGACCCAGTACTTC. It specifies CASSLGGLSFGETQYF.

The CDR3 sequence: CASSSIDSGELFF. The CDR3 nucleotides are TGTGCCAGCAGTTCAATCGACAGCGGGGAGCTGTTTTTT. V is TRBV6-2 or TRBV6-3 and J is TRBJ2-2; a possible D gene is TRBD1 (5 bases). CDR3 length: 13 amino acids. The germline V gene has CDR1 MNHEY and CDR2 SVGEGT. V was shortened by 4 bases and J by 7 bases, with 10 bases between the two germline ends.

This clonotype was counted between two and nine times. V is TRBV2 and J is TRBJ2-1; 8 bases line up with TRBD1. Unmatched junction bases numbered 4, after V lost 6 bases and J lost 3 bases. This CDR3 region has 14 residues. Germline CDR1 is SNHLY and CDR2 is FYNNEI. The CDR3: CASRPGTGYNEQFF. The CDR3 nucleotides read TGTGCCAGCAGACCCGGGACAGGCTACAATGAGCAGTTCTTC.

This clonotype was counted a few times. The rearrangement joins TRBV10-3 to TRBJ1-4; 7 bases match TRBD1. Germline V gene lookup returns CDR1 ENHRY and CDR2 SYGVKD. V dropped 9 bases and J dropped 14; count of bases not matched to a gene: 15. The CDR3 sequence is 13 residues long. Here the CDR3 DNA reads TGTGCCATAGGGGCAGAGTCAGGGGGTTTGCTGTTTTTT. This encodes CAIGAESGGLLFF.

The table lists this clonotype with a few counts. This sequence may be a read error, since a much larger clone differs from it by one base. J is TRBJ1-1 and V is TRBV6-2 or TRBV6-3; 7 bases match TRBD1. CDR3 length equals 14 residues. The junction had 1 base not matched to a gene; V was cut back by 2 bases and J by 1 base. From germline, CDR1 is MNHEY and CDR2 SVGEGT. CDR3: CASSYRTGNTEAFF. CDR3 sequence (DNA): TGTGCCAGCAGTTACCGGACAGGGAACACTGAAGCTTTCTTT.

This clonotype has ten or more counts. V gene TRBV4-1 combines with J gene TRBJ2-1, with D possibly TRBD2 on 6 matching bases. CDR3 length equals 12 residues. CDR1 and CDR2 from the germline V gene are MGHRA and YSYEKL. V gave up 6 bases and J gave up 9 bases, with 12 bases separating them. CDR3 region: CASSRRGGEQFF. For the CDR3, the DNA is TGCGCCAGCAGTCGGAGGGGTGGTGAGCAGTTCTTC.

This chain links TRBV7-2 with TRBJ2-3; 8 nucleotides line up with TRBD2. Germline CDR1 SGHTA, CDR2 FQGNSA. The CDR3 covers 15 residues. After removal of 3 bases from V and 6 bases from J, the junction contained 8 bases not matched to a gene. Here the CDR3 reads CASSFRTSPQDTQYF. CDR3 in DNA: TGTGCCAGCAGCTTCAGGACTAGCCCCCAGGATACGCAGTATTTT.

This clonotype has only a few counts. This chain links TRBV5-6 with TRBJ1-2, with D possibly TRBD1 on 6 matching bases. CDR3 length: 13 residues. Germline CDR1 is SGHDT and CDR2 is YYEEEE. Trimming pared 0 bases from V and 5 bases from J, leaving 8 bases between. DNA of the CDR3: TGTGCCAGCAGCTTGGAGGGGGAGTATGGCTACACCTTC. This translates into CASSLEGEYGYTF.

The chain links TRBV28 to TRBJ2-7, with a possible D match to TRBD1 (5 bases). In germline, CDR1 is MDHEN, CDR2 SYDVKM. The CDR3 runs to 14 residues. Trimming pared 7 bases from V and 0 bases from J, leaving 13 bases between. CDR3 DNA: TGTGCCAGCACAGGGTTCCCTTCCTCCTACGAGCAGTACTTC. Residues: CASTGFPSSYEQYF.

This clonotype has a count of ten or more. The chain has TRBV7-2 and TRBJ2-7; D is ambiguous. Trimming shortened V by 1 base and J by 0 bases, and 7 bases separated the two germline ends. The V gene's germline CDR1 is SGHTA and CDR2 FQGNSA. This CDR3 is built from 14 residues. This CDR3 reads CASSLVGNSYEQYF. CDR3 in DNA: TGTGCCAGCAGCTTAGTAGGAAACTCCTACGAGCAGTACTTC.

This rearrangement joins TRBV2 to TRBJ2-7; D not certain. CDR1 and CDR2 (germline): SNHLY, FYNNEI. This CDR3 is 14 amino acids long. V lost 6 bases and J lost 0, with 12 bases in between. For the CDR3, the DNA is TGTGCCAGCAGGGCCGAGGTGCGCTCCTACGAGCAGTACTTC. The encoded protein is CASRAEVRSYEQYF.